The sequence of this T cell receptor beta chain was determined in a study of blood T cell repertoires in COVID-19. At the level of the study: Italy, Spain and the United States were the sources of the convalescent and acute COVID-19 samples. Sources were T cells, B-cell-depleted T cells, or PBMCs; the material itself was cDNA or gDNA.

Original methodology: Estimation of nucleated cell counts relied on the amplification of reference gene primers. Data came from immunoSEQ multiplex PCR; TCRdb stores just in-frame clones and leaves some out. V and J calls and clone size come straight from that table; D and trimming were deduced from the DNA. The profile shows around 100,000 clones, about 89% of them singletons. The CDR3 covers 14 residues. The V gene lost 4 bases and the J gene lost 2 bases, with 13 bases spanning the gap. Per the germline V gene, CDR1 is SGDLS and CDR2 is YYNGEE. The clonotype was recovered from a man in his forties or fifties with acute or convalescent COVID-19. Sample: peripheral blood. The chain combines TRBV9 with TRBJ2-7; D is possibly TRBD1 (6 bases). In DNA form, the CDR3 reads TGTGCCAGCAGCCGGGCGACAGGCCCCTACGAGCAGTACTTC. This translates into CASSRATGPYEQYF.